Only a few counts were recorded for the clone carrying this T cell receptor beta chain. As handled by the study authors: Estimation of nucleated cell counts relied on the amplification of reference gene primers. The table came from immunoSEQ multiplex PCR; TCRdb's copy has only in-frame clones and leaves some out. From that table come the V and J calls and clone size; the DNA was used to work out D and trimming. The sample has approximately 300,000 clones; 85% are singletons. This CDR3 region has 13 residues. Trimming removed 6 bases from V and 5 bases from J, with 11 bases in between. These data originate in a study of blood T cell repertoires in COVID-19. Study information: The United States, Italy and Spain supplied acute and convalescent COVID-19 samples. Nucleic acid was either cDNA or gDNA, and it came from T cells, B-cell-depleted T cells, or PBMCs.

Specimen: peripheral blood. The chain is built from TRBV12-3 or TRBV12-4 and TRBJ1-5, with D uncertain. The sequence derives from a woman aged 50 to 65 with active or convalescent COVID-19. In DNA form, the CDR3 reads TGTGCCAGCAGGGCGAGGGCTGATCAGCCCCAGCATTTT. This translates into CASRARADQPQHF.